The 21 T cell receptor beta chains given below trace back to one sample, sequenced in a study of T cells in Graves' hyperthyroidism and ophthalmopathy (dated by TCRdb to the late 2010s). To prepare the library, multiplex PCR was applied. The instrument given in TCRdb is Illumina HiSeq 2000. TCR beta CDR3 regions were amplified from RNA transcripts. For the first round of RT-PCR on the TCR CDR3, the HTBI primer set was used together with the Qiagen OneStep RT-PCR kit. TCRdb cleaned the public reads at Q25 with fastp, built clones with MiXCR and kept in-frame beta chains. Each entry is one CDR3 protein sequence, shown with its most common DNA and genes. A total of approximately 870,000 distinct CDR3 sequences appear in this sample, roughly 40% of them only once. Clones ranked in the top ten supply about 8.9% of the sample. The sequencing input was blood. These receptor sequences come from a man between 18 and 29 years old with Graves' hyperthyroidism.

Turning to this clonotype: A much larger clone differs from this one at a single base, so this may be a read error. The chain links TRBV5-1 to TRBJ1-1, with D unresolved. The germline V gene encodes CDR1 SGHRS and CDR2 YFSETQ. V was cut by 1 base and J by 1 base, with 8 bases left in between. CDR3 length equals 14 residues. The CDR3 DNA follows: TGCGCCAGCAGCTTGCAGGAGAAGAACACTGAAGCTTTCTTT. Encoded protein: CASSLQEKNTEAFF. The whole variable domain, remainder taken from reference TRBV5-1 and TRBJ1-1, is KAGVTQTPRYLIKTRGQQVTLSCSPISGHRSVSWYQQTPGQGLQFLFEYFSETQRNKGNFPGRFSGRQFSNSRSEMNVSTLELGDSALYLCASSLQEKNTEAFFGQGTRLTVV.

The chain joins TRBV25-1 to TRBJ1-2, with D perhaps TRBD1 (5 bases). CDR3 length equals 12 residues. Germline V gives CDR1 MGHDK, CDR2 SYGVNS. The V and J ends lost 2 bases and 7 bases respectively, with 8 bases between them. The chain's CDR3 is CASSEKGPGYTF. CDR3 in DNA: TGTGCCAGCAGTGAAAAGGGGCCTGGCTACACCTTC.

This clonotype was observed many times. V and J are TRBV7-2 and TRBJ2-5, with D perhaps assigned TRBD1 or TRBD2 (6 bases each). V lost 3 bases, J lost 0 bases, and 14 bases lay in between. The CDR3 runs 16 residues. CDR1 is SGHTA and CDR2 is FQGNSA in the germline V gene. CDR3 sequence (DNA): TGTGCCAGCAGCTTGACCGGGGGCTCGTACCAAGAGACCCAGTACTTC. Its translation is CASSLTGGSYQETQYF.

This clonotype was detected ten times or more. The chain combines TRBV2 with TRBJ2-7; 7 positions match TRBD1. V trimming: 4 bases; J trimming: 0 bases; junction bases outside the gene matches: 3. The length of the CDR3 is 14 residues. CDR1 and CDR2 from the germline V gene are SNHLY and FYNNEI. CDR3 sequence: CASSADRSSYEQYF. CDR3 DNA: TGTGCCAGCAGTGCGGACAGGAGCTCCTACGAGCAGTACTTC.

This clonotype was observed many times. This chain joins TRBV6-5 and TRBJ1-5; the D is unclear. Trimming removed 2 bases at V and 2 bases at J, with 4 bases between. The CDR3 is 13 amino acids. Germline CDR1 is MNHEY and CDR2 is SVGAGI. The CDR3 reads CASSYGRNQPQHF. The CDR3 DNA reads TGTGCCAGCAGTTACGGACGCAATCAGCCCCAGCATTTT.

J is TRBJ1-2 and V is TRBV11-1; no clear D gene. In germline, CDR1 is SGHAT, CDR2 FQDESV (reference sequence). Trimming removed 5 bases from V and 0 bases from J, with 10 bases in between. CDR3 size: 14 residues. DNA for the CDR3: TGTGCCAGCAGCGTCCTGAAGACTAACTATGGCTACACCTTC. This codes for CASSVLKTNYGYTF. The entire variable domain, with the rest obtained from reference TRBV11-1 and TRBJ1-2, is as follows: EAEVAQSPRYKITEKSQAVAFWCDPISGHATLYWYRQILGQGPELLVQFQDESVVDDSQLPKDRFSAERLKGVDSTLKIQPAELGDSAMYLCASSVLKTNYGYTFGSGTRLTVV.

With respect to this clonotype: A read error may be the cause here, since a much bigger clone is one base away. The gene calls are TRBV5-1 and TRBJ1-2; 7 bases are a match to TRBD1. V trimming: 5 bases; J trimming: 7 bases; junction bases outside the gene matches: 2. CDR3 length equals 11 residues. The germline CDR1 and CDR2 sequences are SGHRS and YFSETQ. CDR3 DNA: TGCGCCAGCAGAGCAGGGGGTGGCTACACCTTC. Translation: CASRAGGGYTF.

This clonotype was detected ten times or more. This chain's CDR3 is CASSSRAVGSPLHF. CDR3 DNA: TGTGCCAGCAGCTCTCGGGCAGTCGGTTCACCCCTCCACTTT. The chain employs TRBV5-6 and TRBJ1-6, with no clear D. Trimming took off 3 bases at V and 9 bases at J, with 13 bases between the two ends. This CDR3 contains 14 residues. The germline V gene encodes CDR1 SGHDT and CDR2 YYEEEE.

This rearrangement joins TRBV29-1 to TRBJ1-3; D unresolved. The V gene's germline CDR1 is SQVTM and CDR2 ANQGSEA. This CDR3 spans 13 amino acids. V dropped 1 base and J dropped 11 bases, with 15 bases sitting between them. CDR3 loop: CSVEGNRGSAIYF. The DNA for the CDR3 is TGCAGCGTTGAAGGTAACAGAGGGTCGGCCATATATTTT.

In its sample, this clonotype was seen a few times. The chain joins TRBV20-1 to TRBJ2-5; TRBD1 matches at 7 bases. Germline loops: CDR1 DFQATT, CDR2 SNEGSKA (reference sequence). The V gene end was trimmed by 6 bases and the J gene end by 5 bases; junction bases not matched to a gene: 9. The CDR3 covers 13 residues. In nucleotides, the CDR3 is TGCAGTGCGACCGGGACAGAGGGCGAGACCCAGTACTTC. Its translation: CSATGTEGETQYF.

This clonotype was seen repeatedly, ten times or more. The chain has TRBV20-1 and TRBJ2-7, with a possible D match to TRBD1 (5 bases). The CDR3 totals 13 residues. Germline CDR1 reads DFQATT; CDR2 reads SNEGSKA (reference sequence). With 4 bases removed from V and 2 bases from J, the gap between germline ends came to 12 bases. The CDR3 spells CSATDSETYEQYF. The CDR3 DNA is TGCAGTGCTACCGACAGCGAAACCTACGAGCAGTACTTC.

The chain is built from TRBV20-1 and TRBJ1-5, with no clear D. This CDR3 spans 15 amino acids. Per germline, CDR1 DFQATT and CDR2 SNEGSKA (reference sequence). The V gene lost 6 bases and the J gene lost 4 bases, with 19 bases spanning the gap. The CDR3 is CSAPREWWENQPQHF. The CDR3 DNA reads TGCAGTGCGCCACGGGAATGGTGGGAAAATCAGCCCCAGCATTTT.

A note on this clonotype: A much bigger clone sits one base away, suggesting this may be a read error. The genes are TRBV10-3 and TRBJ2-5; D is undetermined. Germline V gene lookup returns CDR1 ENHRY and CDR2 SYGVKD. The CDR3 length is 13 residues. With 5 bases removed from V and 3 bases from J, the gap between germline ends came to 10 bases. The CDR3: CAISKPGKETQYF. Here the CDR3 DNA reads TGTGCCATCAGTAAGCCGGGCAAAGAGACCCAGTACTTC.

This clonotype was seen ten or more times. The chain employs TRBV5-1 and TRBJ1-5; D may be TRBD1 (6 bases). The length of the CDR3 is 15 residues. Germline V gene sequence: CDR1 SGHRS, CDR2 YFSETQ. V was clipped by 5 bases and J by 2 bases, with 14 bases between them. The CDR3 bases are TGCGCCAGCAGTCTAGGGGGGAGGCGCAATCAGCCCCAGCATTTT. The encoded protein is CASSLGGRRNQPQHF.

The rearrangement links TRBV12-3 or TRBV12-4 to TRBJ2-5, with a possible D match to TRBD1 (6 bases). The CDR3 covers 15 residues. V gave up 4 bases and J gave up 2 bases, with 14 bases separating them. The CDR3 region has the DNA TGTGCCAGCAGTTGGGGGCTGGCTAGACAAGAGACCCAGTACTTC. This gives the protein CASSWGLARQETQYF.

This clonotype was seen only a few times. The J gene is TRBJ1-1, the V gene TRBV5-4, with D possibly TRBD1 on 5 matching bases. Germline loops: CDR1 SGHNT, CDR2 YYREEE (reference sequence). This CDR3 has 12 amino acids. V was cut by 0 bases and J by 11 bases, with 11 bases left in between. The CDR3 reads CASSLVGKGAFF. The CDR3 DNA reads as TGTGCCAGCAGCTTGGTCGGGAAGGGGGCTTTCTTT.

This clonotype was detected ten times or more. The CDR3 DNA reads TGTGCCAGCAGCGTTTTTAACACCGGGGAGCTGTTTTTT. It codes for CASSVFNTGELFF. This chain links TRBV9 with TRBJ2-2; D is undetermined. CDR1 and CDR2 (germline): SGDLS, YYNGEE. This CDR3 region has 13 residues. V lost 2 bases, J lost 2 bases, and 4 bases lay in between.

This clonotype was counted many times. V usage is TRBV7-6 and J usage is TRBJ2-7; no clear D. The germline V and J ends were trimmed by 5 bases and 7 bases, with 15 bases remaining between them. Germline-derived CDR1 and CDR2 are SGHVS and FNYEAQ. The CDR3 extends over 13 amino acids. The CDR3 nucleotides are TGTGCCAGCAGCCCCCCGGGCTCAAAGGAGCAGTACTTC. Protein product: CASSPPGSKEQYF.

The chain is built from TRBV10-3 and TRBJ1-5; TRBD1 aligns across 7 bases. This CDR3 region has 12 residues. V was pared by 3 bases and J by 14 bases, with 7 bases of the junction left unmatched. Per germline, CDR1 ENHRY and CDR2 SYGVKD. In DNA, the CDR3 is TGTGCCATCAGTGAAGACAGGGCGTACGAGCATTTT. This codes for CAISEDRAYEHF.

This chain joins TRBV24-1 and TRBJ1-1; D is perhaps TRBD1 (5 bases). V lost 5 bases and J 7 bases, leaving 13 bases between the germline ends. CDR3 length: 13 amino acids. Germline CDR1 and CDR2: KGHDR and SFDVKD. The CDR3 sequence: CATSATGSREAFF. The CDR3 region has the DNA TGTGCCACCAGTGCTACAGGCAGCCGTGAAGCTTTCTTT.

The chain uses TRBV5-5 and TRBJ1-1, with unresolved D. The CDR3 totals 11 residues. Germline V gives CDR1 SGHKS, CDR2 YYEKEE (reference sequence). Trimming took off 2 bases at V and 7 bases at J, with 6 bases between the two ends. CDR3 in DNA: TGTGCCAGCAGCTTCGCCTATGAAGCTTTCTTT. It specifies CASSFAYEAFF.